These T cell receptor beta chains were read from a single sample in a study of patients and donors after allogeneic stem cell transplantation. TCRdb reanalysed the RT-PCR reads using MiXCR and keeps one entry per CDR3 protein. The profile shows 150,000 to 250,000 distinct CDR3 sequences, around 41% of them singletons. The specimen sequenced was blood, either unsorted or a sorted T cell fraction (not recorded which). The source of these receptors is a human donor who was either an allogeneic HSCT recipient or a stem cell or donor lymphocyte infusion donor (not recorded which). It is not recorded whose cells these are; they may come from a transplant donor. The CDR3 runs from the conserved cysteine through the conserved F or W. A D gene is named only where the DNA matches it firmly. Clone size is not always given. Where it is, it says once, few, many or a class for expanded clones.

TRBD2	TRBV9	TRBJ2-1	few	CASSVGSSGNWDEQFF	TGTGCCAGCAGCGTAGGAAGTAGCGGGAATTGGGATGAGCAGTTCTTC
NA	TRBV7-9	TRBJ1-5	NA	CASSLSQWPQHF	TGTGCCAGCAGCTTATCTCAGTGGCCCCAGCATTTT
NA	TRBV2	TRBJ1-1	NA	CASNGLGTEAFF	TGTGCCAGCAATGGGTTGGGCACTGAAGCTTTCTTT
TRBD2	TRBV20-1	TRBJ2-1	NA	CCARPRTSFHNEQFF	TGCTGTGCTAGGCCCCGGACTAGCTTCCACAATGAGCAGTTCTTC
NA	TRBV28	TRBJ1-1	few	CASSFSAGSTEAFF	TGTGCCAGCAGTTTTAGTGCAGGGAGCACTGAAGCTTTCTTT
TRBD1	TRBV20-1	TRBJ1-5	NA	CSVPRQGSNQPQHF	TGCAGTGTTCCCCGACAGGGGAGCAATCAGCCCCAGCATTTT
NA	TRBV10-3	TRBJ2-3	NA	CAIMSVTSTDTQYF	TGTGCCATCATGAGCGTTACTAGCACAGATACGCAGTATTTT
TRBD1	TRBV28	TRBJ1-5	NA	CASRSPTGQGYQPQHF	TGTGCCAGCAGATCCCCCACGGGACAGGGGTATCAGCCCCAGCATTTT
TRBD1	TRBV27	TRBJ2-6	few	CASSFDRVGANVLTF	TGTGCCAGCAGTTTCGACAGGGTTGGGGCCAACGTCCTGACTTTC
NA	TRBV15	TRBJ1-1	few	CATSTRPYGVNTEAFF	TGTGCCACCAGCACCCGTCCGTATGGGGTGAACACTGAAGCTTTCTTT
NA	TRBV24-1	TRBJ1-1	NA	CATSDRDGANTEAFF	TGTGCCACCAGTGACAGGGACGGCGCGAACACTGAAGCTTTCTTT
TRBD1	TRBV29-1	TRBJ2-7	NA	CSSGTGDEQYF	TGCAGTTCAGGGACAGGGGACGAGCAGTACTTC
TRBD2	TRBV9	TRBJ2-2	NA	CASSVSGTNTGELFF	TGTGCCAGCAGCGTAAGCGGGACGAACACCGGGGAGCTGTTTTTT
TRBD1	TRBV27	TRBJ2-1	NA	CASSLWVTGGTNEQFF	TGTGCCAGCAGTTTATGGGTGACAGGGGGTACCAATGAGCAGTTCTTC